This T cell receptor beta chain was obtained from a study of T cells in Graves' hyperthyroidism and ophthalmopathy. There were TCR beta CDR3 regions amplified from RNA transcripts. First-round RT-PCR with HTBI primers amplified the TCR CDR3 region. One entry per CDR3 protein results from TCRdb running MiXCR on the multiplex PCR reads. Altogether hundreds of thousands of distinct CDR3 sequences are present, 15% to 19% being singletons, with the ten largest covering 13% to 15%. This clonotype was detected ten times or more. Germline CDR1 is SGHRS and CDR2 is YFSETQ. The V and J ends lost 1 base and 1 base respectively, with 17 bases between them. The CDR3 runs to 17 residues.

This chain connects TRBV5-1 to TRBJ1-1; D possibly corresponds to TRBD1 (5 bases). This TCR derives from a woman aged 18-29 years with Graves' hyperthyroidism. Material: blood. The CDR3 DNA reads TGCGCCAGCAGCTTGACCGGGAAAGAAGGGACGAACACTGAAGCTTTCTTT. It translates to CASSLTGKEGTNTEAFF.